One and the same sample provided the 26 T cell receptor beta chains below, sequenced in a study of shared clonotypes between healthy human individuals. The repertoire was sequenced with immunoSEQ multiplex PCR; TCRdb's copy has only in-frame clones and lacks some. The table lists approximately 640,000 clones, roughly 78% of them singletons. Material: memory CD4+ T cells sorted from blood. As to subset: CD45RA-negative fraction. The receptor source for this set is a woman in her 30s in good health.

As for this clone: In the same sample, other DNA sequences code for this CDR3. V usage is TRBV2 and J usage is TRBJ2-4, with D possibly matching TRBD1 (6 bases). The CDR3 is 13 amino acids. Germline CDR1 SNHLY, CDR2 FYNNEI. Trimming took 7 bases from V and 2 from J, leaving 9 bases between them. CDR3 coding DNA: TGTGCCAGCATCAGGGACACCAAAAACATTCAGTACTTC. It codes for CASIRDTKNIQYF.

With respect to this clone: A much larger clonotype is one base distant, so this may be a read error. V gene TRBV7-8 combines with J gene TRBJ2-1, with 14 nucleotides matching TRBD2. Looked up from germline, CDR1 is SGHVS and CDR2 is FQNEAQ. The J segment lost 8 bases and the V segment lost 3 bases, leaving 15 bases of the junction unmatched. This CDR3 spans 19 amino acids. CDR3 in amino acids: CASSFRGTSGSSASDEQFF. As DNA, the CDR3 is TGTGCCAGCAGCTTTCGGGGGACTAGCGGGAGTTCAGCGTCCGATGAGCAGTTCTTC. The whole variable domain, filled in from reference TRBV7-8 and TRBJ2-1, reads GAGVSQSPRYKVAKRGQDVALRCDPISGHVSLFWYQQALGQGPEFLTYFQNEAQLDKSGLPSDRFFAERPEGSVSTLKIQRTQQEDSAVYLCASSFRGTSGSSASDEQFFGPGTRLTVL.

This chain uses TRBV28 with TRBJ2-3, with TRBD2 identical over 9 bases. V shed 10 bases and J 8 bases; nucleotides not matched to a gene: 13. CDR3 length: 14 residues. Per germline, CDR1 MDHEN and CDR2 SYDVKM. The DNA for the CDR3 is TGTGCCACGGGATTTAGCGGGAGAGGGGGTACGCAGTATTTT. This gives the protein CATGFSGRGGTQYF.

The rearrangement links TRBV6-1 to TRBJ1-4; D gene uncertain. Germline lookup yields CDR1 MNHNS and CDR2 SASEGT. V was pared by 6 bases and J by 5 bases, with 13 bases between. CDR3 length: 14 residues. Here the CDR3 reads CASRGLGPNEKLFF. CDR3 DNA: TGTGCCAGCAGGGGCCTAGGCCCCAATGAAAAACTGTTTTTT.

This chain uses TRBV5-4 with TRBJ2-2; D assignment may be TRBD1 or TRBD2 (5 bases each). V was cut by 2 bases and J by 0 bases, with 11 bases left in between. Germline CDR1 reads SGHNT; CDR2 reads YYREEE (reference sequence). The length of the CDR3 is 16 residues. CDR3 sequence reads: CASSLGVGTNTGELFF. For the CDR3, the DNA is TGTGCCAGCAGCTTAGGGGTCGGGACGAACACCGGGGAGCTGTTTTTT.

A remark on this clone: A far larger clone is one nucleotide away, so this likely arose from a read error. Other DNA sequences within the sample encode an identical CDR3. V is TRBV7-9 and J is TRBJ1-5; D is unresolved. Trimming cost V 1 base and J 7 bases, with 5 bases left between them. The CDR3 length is 12 residues. Germline V gene data show CDR1 as SEHNR and CDR2 as FQNEAQ (reference sequence). The CDR3 sequence: CASSLEGQPQHF. The CDR3 bases are TGTGCCAGCAGCTTAGAGGGCCAGCCCCAGCATTTT.

This clone was picked up a small number of times. V gene TRBV4-1 combines with J gene TRBJ2-7, with 10 bases fitting TRBD2. The CDR3 totals 14 residues. V shed 2 bases, J shed 6 bases, and the junction held 4 bases outside the gene matches. Germline V gives CDR1 MGHRA, CDR2 YSYEKL. CDR3 sequence reads: CASSQLAGVGEQYF. The CDR3, as DNA: TGCGCCAGCAGCCAACTAGCGGGAGTGGGCGAGCAGTACTTC.

The chain employs TRBV11-2 and TRBJ2-5, with a tentative D call TRBD1 (5 bases). Germline V gene data show CDR1 as SGHAT and CDR2 as FQNNGV. With 0 bases removed from V and 7 bases from J, the gap between germline ends came to 12 bases. The CDR3 is 14 amino acids. In nucleotides, the CDR3 is TGTGCCAGCAGCTTAGACTATCGAAGGGGGACCCAGTACTTC. Amino acid sequence: CASSLDYRRGTQYF.

V and J are TRBV2 and TRBJ2-2; D not certain. V lost 10 bases, J lost 0 bases, and 9 bases lay in between. Germline V gene lookup returns CDR1 SNHLY and CDR2 FYNNEI. This CDR3 spans 13 amino acids. The CDR3 DNA reads as TGTGCCACCACAGTAACGAACACCGGGGAGCTGTTTTTT. Translation: CATTVTNTGELFF.

The rearrangement uses TRBV7-6 and TRBJ2-2, with 10 bases lining up with TRBD2. The CDR3 covers 17 residues. Trimming at V came to 6 bases and at J to 1 base, leaving 8 bases not matched to a gene. Germline V gives CDR1 SGHVS, CDR2 FNYEAQ. The CDR3 is CASSSRLAGENTGELFF. The CDR3 DNA follows: TGTGCCAGCAGTTCAAGACTAGCGGGCGAGAACACCGGGGAGCTGTTTTTT.

This clone showed up just a few times. The V call is TRBV6-4, the J call TRBJ1-3; D is perhaps TRBD1 (6 bases). Germline CDR1 MRHNA, CDR2 SNTAGT. The CDR3 totals 14 residues. For the CDR3, the DNA is TGTGCGAGAGGGGGGACTTCTAATGGAAACACCATATATTTT. Encoded protein: CARGGTSNGNTIYF.

The chain carries TRBV27 and TRBJ2-5; D is unresolved. The end of the DNA aligns better with TRBJ2-7, so the J call may be wrong. Germline lookup yields CDR1 MNHEY and CDR2 SMNVEV (reference sequence). This CDR3 is built from 11 residues. The CDR3 DNA is TGTGCCAGCAGATTCAGTTACGAGCAGTACTTC. Amino acids: CASRFSYEQYF.

Remarks on this clone: This sample also contains other DNA sequences that code for the same CDR3. The chain couples TRBV18 to TRBJ1-1, with a possible D match to TRBD1 (5 bases). From germline, CDR1 is KGHSH and CDR2 LQKENI. The CDR3 spans 14 residues. V lost 3 bases to trimming and J lost 3 bases, with 11 bases between them. The CDR3 here is CASSPLGGDTEAFF. Here the CDR3 DNA reads TGTGCCAGCTCACCCCTGGGGGGGGACACTGAAGCTTTCTTT. The full variable domain, rest sourced from reference TRBV18 and TRBJ1-1, is NAGVMQNPRHLVRRRGQEARLRCSPMKGHSHVYWYRQLPEEGLKFMVYLQKENIIDESGMPKERFSAEFPKEGPSILRIQQVVRGDSAAYFCASSPLGGDTEAFFGQGTRLTVV.

The chain links TRBV7-9 to TRBJ2-7, with TRBD2 as a possible D gene (6 bases). Germline loops: CDR1 SEHNR, CDR2 FQNEAQ (reference sequence). This CDR3 region has 16 residues. V gave up 5 bases and J gave up 0 bases, with 17 bases separating them. The CDR3 protein is CASSTMYPGASYEQYF. The CDR3 DNA sequence: TGTGCCAGCAGCACCATGTACCCGGGAGCCTCCTACGAGCAGTACTTC.

This chain uses TRBV28 with TRBJ2-7, with TRBD2 identical over 10 bases. This CDR3 is built from 15 residues. The V segment lost 6 bases and the J segment 4 bases; nucleotides outside the gene matches: 9. Germline V gene data show CDR1 as MDHEN and CDR2 as SYDVKM. The CDR3 reads CASRPTSSGSYEQYF. CDR3 DNA sequence: TGTGCCAGCAGACCCACATCTAGCGGGAGTTACGAGCAGTACTTC.

The chain carries TRBV27 and TRBJ2-6, with no clear D. The CDR3 loop spans 14 amino acids. With 3 bases removed from V and 0 bases from J, the gap between germline ends came to 3 bases. The germline V gene has CDR1 MNHEY and CDR2 SMNVEV (reference sequence). This CDR3 reads CASSLYSGANVLTF. As DNA, the CDR3 is TGTGCCAGCAGTTTGTACTCTGGGGCCAACGTCCTGACTTTC.

This clone came up a few times. The V and J genes are TRBV2 and TRBJ2-3, with 13 positions matching TRBD2. The CDR3 is 14 residues long. The V segment lost 7 bases and the J segment 9 bases; nucleotides outside the gene matches: 7. CDR1 and CDR2 from the germline V gene are SNHLY and FYNNEI. The CDR3 reads CASTGTSGIGTQYF. CDR3 bases: TGTGCCAGCACAGGGACTAGCGGGATAGGGACGCAGTATTTT. Variable domain in full (rest from reference TRBV2 and TRBJ2-3): EPEVTQTPSHQVTQMGQEVILRCVPISNHLYFYWYRQILGQKVEFLVSFYNNEISEKSEIFDDQFSVERPDGSNFTLKIRSTKLEDSAMYFCASTGTSGIGTQYFGPGTRLTVL.

This chain joins TRBV6-5 and TRBJ2-2; no clear D. Trimming pared 7 bases from V and 1 base from J, leaving 10 bases between. This CDR3 spans 14 amino acids. Germline CDR1 is MNHEY and CDR2 is SVGAGI. The CDR3 DNA sequence: TGTGCCAGCATCAAGACGCAGAACACCGGGGAGCTGTTTTTT. This encodes CASIKTQNTGELFF.

The chain has TRBV11-2 and TRBJ2-7; possibly TRBD1 or TRBD2 for D (5 bases each). The V and J ends lost 5 bases and 3 bases respectively, with 17 bases between them. The CDR3 covers 15 residues. Germline CDR1 SGHAT, CDR2 FQNNGV. CDR3 protein: CASSPGGSILYEQYF. The CDR3 nucleotides are TGTGCCAGCAGCCCTGGGGGTAGCATACTCTACGAGCAGTACTTC.

This chain uses TRBV28 with TRBJ1-1, with D perhaps TRBD1 (6 bases). This CDR3 is 14 amino acids long. The V and J ends lost 6 bases and 6 bases respectively, with 17 bases between them. CDR1 and CDR2 (germline): MDHEN, SYDVKM. The CDR3 protein is CASRRPGVTAEAFF. The CDR3 nucleotides read TGTGCCAGCAGACGCCCAGGGGTAACCGCTGAAGCTTTCTTT.

This clone was counted only a few times. This chain joins TRBV6-5 and TRBJ2-7; possibly TRBD2 for D (6 bases). CDR1 MNHEY and CDR2 SVGAGI come from the germline V gene. The CDR3 extends over 15 amino acids. V lost 2 bases to trimming and J lost 3 bases, with 14 bases between them. The CDR3 bases are TGTGCCAGCAGTTACCACGGTGGAGGGGACTACGAGCAGTACTTC. Protein: CASSYHGGGDYEQYF.

The J gene is TRBJ2-7, the V gene TRBV20-1, with D unclear. Trimming shortened V by 5 bases and J by 6 bases, and 11 bases separated the two germline ends. Per the germline V gene, CDR1 is DFQATT and CDR2 is SNEGSKA (reference sequence). CDR3 size: 11 residues. CDR3 loop: CSADQNSEQYF. The CDR3 DNA reads TGCAGTGCTGATCAAAACAGCGAGCAGTACTTC.

The chain carries TRBV28 and TRBJ2-2; TRBD2 is a possible D gene (6 bases). There are 15 residues in the CDR3. Trimming stripped 2 bases from V and 5 bases from J, with 12 bases between. CDR1 MDHEN and CDR2 SYDVKM come from the germline V gene. The CDR3 loop reads CASSLGGTRTGELFF. Here the CDR3 DNA reads TGTGCCAGCAGTTTAGGGGGGACCCGAACCGGGGAGCTGTTTTTT.

The CDR3 region has the DNA TGTGCCAGCAGCTTTTTAGCGGGACGAAGCACAGATACGCAGTATTTT. It encodes CASSFLAGRSTDTQYF. The rearrangement uses TRBV7-2 and TRBJ2-3; 8 nucleotides agree with TRBD2. CDR3 size: 16 residues. The ends lost 3 bases at V and 0 bases at J; junction bases unmatched: 5. Germline values: CDR1 SGHTA, CDR2 FQGNSA. The whole variable domain, remainder taken from reference TRBV7-2 and TRBJ2-3, is GAGVSQSPSNKVTEKGKDVELRCDPISGHTALYWYRQSLGQGLEFLIYFQGNSAPDKSGLPSDRFSAERTGGSVSTLTIQRTQQEDSAVYLCASSFLAGRSTDTQYFGPGTRLTVL.

This clone was detected once. V and J are TRBV6-6 and TRBJ1-1; D call uncertain. The CDR3 totals 13 residues. Germline CDR1 reads MNHNY; CDR2 reads SVGAGI (reference sequence). Between the trimmed V and J ends, which lost 4 bases and 3 bases, there was a span of 9 bases. CDR3 loop: CASSSTTYTEAFF. The CDR3 DNA reads TGTGCCAGCAGTTCTACGACTTACACTGAAGCTTTCTTT.

V and J are TRBV5-4 and TRBJ1-1; D unresolved. V was shortened by 2 bases and J by 4 bases, with 6 bases between the two germline ends. Looked up from germline, CDR1 is SGHNT and CDR2 is YYREEE (reference sequence). The length of the CDR3 is 12 residues. The CDR3 protein is CASSFSPTEAFF. CDR3 sequence (DNA): TGTGCCAGCAGCTTCAGTCCCACTGAAGCTTTCTTT.